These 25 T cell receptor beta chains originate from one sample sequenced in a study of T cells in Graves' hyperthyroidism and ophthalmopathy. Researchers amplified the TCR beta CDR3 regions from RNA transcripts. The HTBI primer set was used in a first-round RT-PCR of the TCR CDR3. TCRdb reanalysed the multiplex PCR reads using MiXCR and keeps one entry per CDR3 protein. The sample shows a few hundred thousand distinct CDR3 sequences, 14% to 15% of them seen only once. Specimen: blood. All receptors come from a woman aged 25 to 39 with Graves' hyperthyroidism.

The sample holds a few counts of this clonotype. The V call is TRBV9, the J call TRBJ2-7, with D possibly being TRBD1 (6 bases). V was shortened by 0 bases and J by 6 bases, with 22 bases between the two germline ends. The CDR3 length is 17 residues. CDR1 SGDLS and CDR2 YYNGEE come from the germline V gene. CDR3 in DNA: TGTGCCAGCAGCGTAGACGTGGGGCAGGGGCTTTCGGGCGAGCAGTACTTC. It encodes CASSVDVGQGLSGEQYF.

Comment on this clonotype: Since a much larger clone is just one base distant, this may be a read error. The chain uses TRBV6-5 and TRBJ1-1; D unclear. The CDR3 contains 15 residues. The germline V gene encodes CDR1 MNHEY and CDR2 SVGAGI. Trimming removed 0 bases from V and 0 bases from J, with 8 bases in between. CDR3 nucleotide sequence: TGTGCCAGCAGTTACTCCGGACCGATGAACACTGAAGCTTTCTTT. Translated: CASSYSGPMNTEAFF.

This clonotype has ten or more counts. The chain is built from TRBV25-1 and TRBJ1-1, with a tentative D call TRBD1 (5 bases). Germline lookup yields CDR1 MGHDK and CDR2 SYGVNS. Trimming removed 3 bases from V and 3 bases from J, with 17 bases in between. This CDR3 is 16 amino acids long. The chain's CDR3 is CASSDFRAGFDTEAFF. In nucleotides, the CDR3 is TGTGCCAGCAGTGATTTCAGAGCAGGGTTCGACACTGAAGCTTTCTTT.

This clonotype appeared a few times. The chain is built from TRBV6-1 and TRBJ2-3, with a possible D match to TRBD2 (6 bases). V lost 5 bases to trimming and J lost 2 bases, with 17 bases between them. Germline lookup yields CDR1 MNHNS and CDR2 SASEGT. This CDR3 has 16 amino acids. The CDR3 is CASSLTSPLPTDTQYF. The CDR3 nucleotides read TGTGCCAGCAGTCTTACTAGCCCCCTCCCCACAGATACGCAGTATTTT.

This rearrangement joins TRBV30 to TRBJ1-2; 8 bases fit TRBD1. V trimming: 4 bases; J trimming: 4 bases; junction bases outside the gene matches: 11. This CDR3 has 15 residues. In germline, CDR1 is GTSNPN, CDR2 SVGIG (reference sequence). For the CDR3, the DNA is TGTGCCTGGAAGCATCAGGACAGGGTTGCCTATGGCTACACCTTC. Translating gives CAWKHQDRVAYGYTF. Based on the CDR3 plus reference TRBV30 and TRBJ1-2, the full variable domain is SQTIHQWPATLVQPVGSPLSLECTVEGTSNPNLYWYRQAAGRGLQLLFYSVGIGQISSEVPQNLSASRPQDRQFILSSKKLLLSDSGFYLCAWKHQDRVAYGYTFGSGTRLTVV.

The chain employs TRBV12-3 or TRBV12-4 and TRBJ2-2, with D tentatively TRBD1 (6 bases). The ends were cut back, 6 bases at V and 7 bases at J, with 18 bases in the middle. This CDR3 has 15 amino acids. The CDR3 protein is CASSRQVGTVGELFF. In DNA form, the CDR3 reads TGTGCCAGCAGCCGACAGGTTGGGACGGTCGGGGAGCTGTTTTTT.

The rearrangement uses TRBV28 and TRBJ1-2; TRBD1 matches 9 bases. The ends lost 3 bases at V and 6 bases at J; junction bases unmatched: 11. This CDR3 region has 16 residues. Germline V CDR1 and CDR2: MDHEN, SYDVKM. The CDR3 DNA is TGTGCCAGCAGTTTCCCGGGACAGGGTGAGACCAATGGCTACACCTTC. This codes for CASSFPGQGETNGYTF.

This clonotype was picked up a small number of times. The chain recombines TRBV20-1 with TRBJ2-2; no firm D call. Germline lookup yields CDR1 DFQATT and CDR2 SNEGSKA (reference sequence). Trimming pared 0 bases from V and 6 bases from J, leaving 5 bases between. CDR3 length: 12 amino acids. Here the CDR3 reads CSARDIPGELFF. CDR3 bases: TGCAGTGCTAGAGATATCCCCGGGGAGCTGTTTTTT.

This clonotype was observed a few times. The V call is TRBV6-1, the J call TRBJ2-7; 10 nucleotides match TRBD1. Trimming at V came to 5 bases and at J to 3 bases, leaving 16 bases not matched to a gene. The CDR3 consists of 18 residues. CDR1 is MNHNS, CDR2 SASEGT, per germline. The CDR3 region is CASSTGTGVVAGYYEQYF. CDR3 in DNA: TGTGCCAGCAGTACCGGGACAGGGGTGGTAGCGGGGTACTACGAGCAGTACTTC.

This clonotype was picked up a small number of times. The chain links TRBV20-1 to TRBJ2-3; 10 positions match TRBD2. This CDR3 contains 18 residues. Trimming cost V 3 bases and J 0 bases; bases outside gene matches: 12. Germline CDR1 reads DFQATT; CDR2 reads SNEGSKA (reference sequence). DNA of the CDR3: TGCAGTGCTAGGAACCTAGCGGGAGTCTCCCCTAGCACAGATACGCAGTATTTT. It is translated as CSARNLAGVSPSTDTQYF.

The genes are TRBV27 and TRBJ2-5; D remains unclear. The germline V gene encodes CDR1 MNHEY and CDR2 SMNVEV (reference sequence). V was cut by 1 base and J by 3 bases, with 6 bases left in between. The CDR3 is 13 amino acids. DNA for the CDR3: TGTGCCAGCAGTTTATTAAGGGAAGAGACCCAGTACTTC. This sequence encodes CASSLLREETQYF.

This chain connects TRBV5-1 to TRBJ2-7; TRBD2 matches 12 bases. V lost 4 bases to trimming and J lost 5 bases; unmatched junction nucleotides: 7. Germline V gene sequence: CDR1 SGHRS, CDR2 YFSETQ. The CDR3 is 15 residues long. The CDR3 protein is CASSATSGSTHEQYF. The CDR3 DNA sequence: TGCGCCAGCAGCGCGACTAGCGGGAGTACCCACGAGCAGTACTTC.

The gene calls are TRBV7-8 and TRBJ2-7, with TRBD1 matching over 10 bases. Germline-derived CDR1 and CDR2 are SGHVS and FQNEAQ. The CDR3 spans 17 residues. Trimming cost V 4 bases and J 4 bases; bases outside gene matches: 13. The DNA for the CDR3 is TGTGCCAGCAGCTCCCAGTATAGGACAGGGGGGGGATACGAGCAGTACTTC. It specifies CASSSQYRTGGGYEQYF.

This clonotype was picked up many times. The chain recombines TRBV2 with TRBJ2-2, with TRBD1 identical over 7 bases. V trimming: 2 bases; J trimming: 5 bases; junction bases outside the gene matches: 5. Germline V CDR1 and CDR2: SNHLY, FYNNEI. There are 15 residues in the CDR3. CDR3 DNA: TGTGCCAGCAGTGAAAGGGACAGAGGGACCGGGGAGCTGTTTTTT. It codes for CASSERDRGTGELFF.

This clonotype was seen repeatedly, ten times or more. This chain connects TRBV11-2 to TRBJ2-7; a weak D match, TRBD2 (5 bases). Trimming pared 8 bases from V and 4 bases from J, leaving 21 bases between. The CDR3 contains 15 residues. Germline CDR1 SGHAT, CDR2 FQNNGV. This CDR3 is CASANPTLGVYEQYF. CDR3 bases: TGTGCCAGCGCGAACCCAACCCTCGGGGTGTACGAGCAGTACTTC.

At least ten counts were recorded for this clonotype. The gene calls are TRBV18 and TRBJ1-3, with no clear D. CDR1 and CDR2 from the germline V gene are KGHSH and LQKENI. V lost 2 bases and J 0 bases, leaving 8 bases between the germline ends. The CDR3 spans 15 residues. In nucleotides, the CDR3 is TGTGCCAGCTCACCATCGGGTACCTCTGGAAACACCATATATTTT. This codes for CASSPSGTSGNTIYF.

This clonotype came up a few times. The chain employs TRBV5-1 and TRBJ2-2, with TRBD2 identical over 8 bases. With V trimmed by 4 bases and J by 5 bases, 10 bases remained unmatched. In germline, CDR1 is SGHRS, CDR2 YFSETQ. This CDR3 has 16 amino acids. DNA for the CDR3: TGCGCCAGCAGCCCGGGAGCGGGAGAGGTTACCGGGGAGCTGTTTTTT. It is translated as CASSPGAGEVTGELFF.

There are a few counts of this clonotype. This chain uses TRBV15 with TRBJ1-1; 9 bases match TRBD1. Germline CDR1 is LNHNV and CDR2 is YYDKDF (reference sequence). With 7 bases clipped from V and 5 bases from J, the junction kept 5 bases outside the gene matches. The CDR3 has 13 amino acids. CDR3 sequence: CATMGQGGTEAFF. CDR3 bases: TGTGCCACCATGGGACAGGGAGGTACTGAAGCTTTCTTT.

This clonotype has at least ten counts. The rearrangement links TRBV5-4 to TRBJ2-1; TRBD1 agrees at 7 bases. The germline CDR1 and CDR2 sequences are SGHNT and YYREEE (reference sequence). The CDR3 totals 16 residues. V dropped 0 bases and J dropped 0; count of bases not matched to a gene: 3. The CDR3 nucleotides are TGTGCCAGCAGCTTGGGTGGGACAGCCTCCTACAATGAGCAGTTCTTC. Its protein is CASSLGGTASYNEQFF. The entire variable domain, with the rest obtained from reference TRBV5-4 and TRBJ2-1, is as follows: ETGVTQSPTHLIKTRGQQVTLRCSSQSGHNTVSWYQQALGQGPQFIFQYYREEENGRGNFPPRFSGLQFPNYSSELNVNALELDDSALYLCASSLGGTASYNEQFFGPGTRLTVL.

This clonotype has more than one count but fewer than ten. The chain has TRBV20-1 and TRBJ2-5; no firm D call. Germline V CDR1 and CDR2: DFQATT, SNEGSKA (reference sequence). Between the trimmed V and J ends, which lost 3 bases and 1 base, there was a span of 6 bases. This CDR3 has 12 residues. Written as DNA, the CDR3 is TGCAGTGCTAGCGTGATCCAAGAGACCCAGTACTTC. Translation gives CSASVIQETQYF.

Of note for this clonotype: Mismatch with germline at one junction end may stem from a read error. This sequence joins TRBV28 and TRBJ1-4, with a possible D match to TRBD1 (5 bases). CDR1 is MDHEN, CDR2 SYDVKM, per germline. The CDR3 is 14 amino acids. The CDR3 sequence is CASSTGTDVRKLLF. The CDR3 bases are TGTGCCAGCAGCACCGGGACGGACGTGAGGAAACTGCTTTTT. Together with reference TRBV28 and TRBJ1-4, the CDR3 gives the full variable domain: DVKVTQSSRYLVKRTGEKVFLECVQDMDHENMFWYRQDPGLGLRLIYFSYDVKMKEKGDIPEGYSVSREKKERFSLILESASTNQTSMYLCASSTGTDVRKLLFGSGTQLSVL.

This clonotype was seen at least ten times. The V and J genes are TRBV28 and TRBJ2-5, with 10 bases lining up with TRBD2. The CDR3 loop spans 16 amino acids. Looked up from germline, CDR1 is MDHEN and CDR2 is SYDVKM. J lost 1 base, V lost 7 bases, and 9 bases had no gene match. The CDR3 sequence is CASIKSLAGAQETQYF. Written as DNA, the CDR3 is TGTGCCAGCATTAAATCTCTAGCGGGAGCCCAAGAGACCCAGTACTTC.

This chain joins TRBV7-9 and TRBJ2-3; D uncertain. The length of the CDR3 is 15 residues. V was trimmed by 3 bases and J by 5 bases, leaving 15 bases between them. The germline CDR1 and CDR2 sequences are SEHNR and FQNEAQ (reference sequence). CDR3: CASSFDGSVLDTQYF. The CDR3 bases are TGTGCCAGCAGCTTTGACGGGTCGGTTTTAGATACGCAGTATTTT. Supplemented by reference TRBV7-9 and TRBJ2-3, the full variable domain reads DTGVSQNPRHKITKRGQNVTFRCDPISEHNRLYWYRQTLGQGPEFLTYFQNEAQLEKSRLLSDRFSAERPKGSFSTLEIQRTEQGDSAMYLCASSFDGSVLDTQYFGPGTRLTVL.

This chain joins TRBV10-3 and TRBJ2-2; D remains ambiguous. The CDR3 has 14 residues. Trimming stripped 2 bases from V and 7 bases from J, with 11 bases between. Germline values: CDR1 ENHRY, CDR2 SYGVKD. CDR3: CAISEASSGGELFF. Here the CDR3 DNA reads TGTGCCATCAGTGAGGCCTCGTCAGGCGGGGAGCTGTTTTTT.

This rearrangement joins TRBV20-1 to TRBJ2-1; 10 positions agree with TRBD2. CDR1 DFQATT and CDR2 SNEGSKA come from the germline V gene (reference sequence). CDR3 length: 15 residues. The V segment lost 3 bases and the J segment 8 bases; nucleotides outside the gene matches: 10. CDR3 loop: CSASPPSGRGDEQFF. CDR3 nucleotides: TGCAGTGCTAGCCCACCTAGCGGGAGAGGGGATGAGCAGTTCTTC.